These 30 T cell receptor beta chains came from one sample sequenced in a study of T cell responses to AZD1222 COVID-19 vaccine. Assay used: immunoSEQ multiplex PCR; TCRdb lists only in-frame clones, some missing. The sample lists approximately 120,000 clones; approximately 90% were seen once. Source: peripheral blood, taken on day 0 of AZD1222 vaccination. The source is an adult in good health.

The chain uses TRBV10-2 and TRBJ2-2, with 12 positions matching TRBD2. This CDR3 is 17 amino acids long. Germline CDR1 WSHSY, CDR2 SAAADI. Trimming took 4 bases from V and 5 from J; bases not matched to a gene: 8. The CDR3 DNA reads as TGCGCCAGCAGTGTAGCTAGCGGGAGGGCCGGGACCGGGGAGCTGTTTTTT. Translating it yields CASSVASGRAGTGELFF.

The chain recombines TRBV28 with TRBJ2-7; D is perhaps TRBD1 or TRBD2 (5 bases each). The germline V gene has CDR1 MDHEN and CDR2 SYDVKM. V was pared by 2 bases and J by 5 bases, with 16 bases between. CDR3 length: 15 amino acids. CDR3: CASSLAGTHAHEQYF. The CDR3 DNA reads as TGTGCCAGCAGTTTAGCCGGGACCCATGCCCACGAGCAGTACTTC.

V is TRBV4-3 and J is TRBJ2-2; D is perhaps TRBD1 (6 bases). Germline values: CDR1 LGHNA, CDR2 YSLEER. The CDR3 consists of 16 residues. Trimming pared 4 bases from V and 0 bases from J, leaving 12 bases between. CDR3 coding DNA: TGCGCCAGCAGCCCTCGGACAGCCCCGAACACCGGGGAGCTGTTTTTT. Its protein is CASSPRTAPNTGELFF.

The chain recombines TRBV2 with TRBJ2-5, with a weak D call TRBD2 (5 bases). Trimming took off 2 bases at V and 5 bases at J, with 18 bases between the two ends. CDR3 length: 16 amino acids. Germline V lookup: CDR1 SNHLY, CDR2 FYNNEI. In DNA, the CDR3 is TGTGCCAGCAGTGAATACGACGGGCGGGTCGGGGAGACCCAGTACTTC. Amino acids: CASSEYDGRVGETQYF.

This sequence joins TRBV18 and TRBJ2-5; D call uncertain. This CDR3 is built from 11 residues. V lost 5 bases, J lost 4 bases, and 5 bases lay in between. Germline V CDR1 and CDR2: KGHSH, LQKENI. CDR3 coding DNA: TGTGCCAGCTCAGTCCGAGAGACCCAGTACTTC. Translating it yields CASSVRETQYF.

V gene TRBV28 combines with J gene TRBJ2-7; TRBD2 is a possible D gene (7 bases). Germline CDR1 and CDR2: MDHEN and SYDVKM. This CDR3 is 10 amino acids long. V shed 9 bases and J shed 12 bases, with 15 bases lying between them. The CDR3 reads CARGPRGGYF. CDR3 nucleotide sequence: TGTGCCAGAGGGCCGAGGGGGGGGTACTTC.

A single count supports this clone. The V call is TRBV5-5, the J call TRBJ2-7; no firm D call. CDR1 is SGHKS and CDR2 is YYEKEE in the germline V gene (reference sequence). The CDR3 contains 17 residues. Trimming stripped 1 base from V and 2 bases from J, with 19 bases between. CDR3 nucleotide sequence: TGTGCCAGCAGCTTGCGGCCCGAGACATCTTTCCCCTACGAGCAGTACTTC. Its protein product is CASSLRPETSFPYEQYF.

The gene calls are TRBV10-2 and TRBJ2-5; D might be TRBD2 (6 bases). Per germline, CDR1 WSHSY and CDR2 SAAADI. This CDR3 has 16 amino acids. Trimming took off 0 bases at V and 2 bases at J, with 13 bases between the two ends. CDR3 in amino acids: CASSESGGRSQETQYF. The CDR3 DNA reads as TGCGCCAGCAGTGAGTCTGGGGGGAGGTCTCAAGAGACCCAGTACTTC.

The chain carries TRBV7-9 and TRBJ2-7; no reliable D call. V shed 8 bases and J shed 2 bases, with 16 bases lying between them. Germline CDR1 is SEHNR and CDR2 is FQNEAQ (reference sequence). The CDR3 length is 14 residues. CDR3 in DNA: TGTGCCAGCGGATCGGCCTCAACCCCCTACGAGCAGTACTTC. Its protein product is CASGSASTPYEQYF.

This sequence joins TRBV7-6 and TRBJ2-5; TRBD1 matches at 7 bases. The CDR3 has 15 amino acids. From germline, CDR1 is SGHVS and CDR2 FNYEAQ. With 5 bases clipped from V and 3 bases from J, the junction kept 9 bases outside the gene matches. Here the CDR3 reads CASSPTTGYEETQYF. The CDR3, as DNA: TGTGCCAGCAGCCCTACGACAGGGTATGAAGAGACCCAGTACTTC.

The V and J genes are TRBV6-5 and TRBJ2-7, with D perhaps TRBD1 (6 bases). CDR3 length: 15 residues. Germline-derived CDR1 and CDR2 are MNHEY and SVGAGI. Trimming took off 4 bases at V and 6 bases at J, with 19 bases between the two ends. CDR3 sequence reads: CASSLGHLGIGEQYF. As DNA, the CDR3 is TGTGCCAGCAGTTTGGGACATCTGGGGATCGGCGAGCAGTACTTC.

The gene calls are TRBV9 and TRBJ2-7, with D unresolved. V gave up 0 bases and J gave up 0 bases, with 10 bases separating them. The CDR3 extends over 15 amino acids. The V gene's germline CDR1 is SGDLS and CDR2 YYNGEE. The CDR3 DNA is TGTGCCAGCAGCGTAGGGTACCAGCCCTCCTACGAGCAGTACTTC. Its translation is CASSVGYQPSYEQYF.

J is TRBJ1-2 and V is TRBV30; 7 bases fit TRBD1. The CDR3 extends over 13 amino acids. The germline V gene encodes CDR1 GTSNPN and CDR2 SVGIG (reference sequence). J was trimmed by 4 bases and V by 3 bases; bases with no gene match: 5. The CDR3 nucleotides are TGTGCCTGGAGCTACGAGGGGGCCTATGGCTACACCTTC. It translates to CAWSYEGAYGYTF.

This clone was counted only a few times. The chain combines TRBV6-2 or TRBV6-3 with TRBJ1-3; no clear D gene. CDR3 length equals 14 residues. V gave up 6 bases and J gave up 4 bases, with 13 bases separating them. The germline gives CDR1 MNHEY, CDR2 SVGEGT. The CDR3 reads CASSPPRRGNTIYF. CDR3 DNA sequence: TGTGCCAGCAGCCCACCTCGGAGGGGAAACACCATATATTTT.

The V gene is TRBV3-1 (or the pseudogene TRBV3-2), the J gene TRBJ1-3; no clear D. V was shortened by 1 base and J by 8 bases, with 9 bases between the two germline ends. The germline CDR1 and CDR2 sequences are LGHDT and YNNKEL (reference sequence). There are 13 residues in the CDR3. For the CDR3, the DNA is TGTGCCAGCAGCCAAGGGCCGGGCGACACCATATATTTT. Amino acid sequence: CASSQGPGDTIYF.

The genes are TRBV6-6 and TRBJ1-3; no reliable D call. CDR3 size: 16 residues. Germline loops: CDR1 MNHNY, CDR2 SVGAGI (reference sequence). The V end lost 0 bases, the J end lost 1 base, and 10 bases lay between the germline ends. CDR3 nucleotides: TGTGCCAGCAGTTACTCGAGCGTTGGGTCTGGAAACACCATATATTTT. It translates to CASSYSSVGSGNTIYF.

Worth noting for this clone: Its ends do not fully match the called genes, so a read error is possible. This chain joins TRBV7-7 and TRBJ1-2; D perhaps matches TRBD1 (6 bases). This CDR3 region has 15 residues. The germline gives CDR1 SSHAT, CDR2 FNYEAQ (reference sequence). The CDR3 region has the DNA TGTGCTAGCAGCCCCCACAGGGATGTAGGGTATGGCTACACCTTC. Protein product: CASSPHRDVGYGYTF.

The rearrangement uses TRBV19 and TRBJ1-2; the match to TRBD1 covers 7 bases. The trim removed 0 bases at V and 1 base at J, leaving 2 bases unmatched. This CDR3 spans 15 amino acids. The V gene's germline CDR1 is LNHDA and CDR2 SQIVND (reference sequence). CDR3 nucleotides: TGTGCCAGTAGTATAGAAGGGGGCGTTAACTATGGCTACACCTTC. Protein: CASSIEGGVNYGYTF. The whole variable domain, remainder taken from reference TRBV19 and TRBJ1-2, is DGGITQSPKYLFRKEGQNVTLSCEQNLNHDAMYWYRQDPGQGLRLIYYSQIVNDFQKGDIAEGYSVSREKKESFPLTVTSAQKNPTAFYLCASSIEGGVNYGYTFGSGTRLTVV.

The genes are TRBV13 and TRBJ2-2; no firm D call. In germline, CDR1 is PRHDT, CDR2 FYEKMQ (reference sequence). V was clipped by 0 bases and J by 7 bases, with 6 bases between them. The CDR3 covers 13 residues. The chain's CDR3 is CASSLGEVGELFF. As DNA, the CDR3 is TGTGCCAGCAGCTTAGGAGAGGTCGGGGAGCTGTTTTTT.

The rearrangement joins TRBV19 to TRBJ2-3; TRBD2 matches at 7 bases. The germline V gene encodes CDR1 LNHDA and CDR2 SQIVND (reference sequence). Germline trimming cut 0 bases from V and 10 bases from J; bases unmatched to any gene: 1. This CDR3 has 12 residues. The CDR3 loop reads CASSIDRGAQYF. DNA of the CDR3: TGTGCCAGTAGTATAGACCGGGGGGCGCAGTATTTT.

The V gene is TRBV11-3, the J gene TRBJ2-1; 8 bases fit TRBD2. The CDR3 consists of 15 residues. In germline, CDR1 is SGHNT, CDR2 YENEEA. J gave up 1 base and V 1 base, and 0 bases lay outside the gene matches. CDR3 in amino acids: CASSLVAGSYNEQFF. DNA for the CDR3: TGTGCCAGCAGCTTAGTAGCGGGATCCTACAATGAGCAGTTCTTC.

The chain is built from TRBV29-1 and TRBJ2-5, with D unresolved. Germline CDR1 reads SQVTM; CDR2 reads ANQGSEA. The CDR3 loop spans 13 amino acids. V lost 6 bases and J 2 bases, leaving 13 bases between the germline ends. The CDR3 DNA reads TGCAGCGTCGACGGTGGGCTTCAAGAGACCCAGTACTTC. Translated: CSVDGGLQETQYF.

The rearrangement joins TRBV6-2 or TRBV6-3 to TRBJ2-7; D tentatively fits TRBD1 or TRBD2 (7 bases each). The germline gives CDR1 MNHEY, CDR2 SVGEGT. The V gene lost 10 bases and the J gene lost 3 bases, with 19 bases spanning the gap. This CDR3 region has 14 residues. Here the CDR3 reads CATSRGGLIYEQYF. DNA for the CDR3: TGTGCCACCAGCAGGGGGGGCCTAATCTACGAGCAGTACTTC.

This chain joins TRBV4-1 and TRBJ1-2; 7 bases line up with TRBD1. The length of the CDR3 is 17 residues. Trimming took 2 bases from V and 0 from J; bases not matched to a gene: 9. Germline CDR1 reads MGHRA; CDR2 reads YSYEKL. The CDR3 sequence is CASSQWNSGTANYGYTF. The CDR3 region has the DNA TGCGCCAGCAGCCAATGGAACTCCGGGACAGCTAACTATGGCTACACCTTC.

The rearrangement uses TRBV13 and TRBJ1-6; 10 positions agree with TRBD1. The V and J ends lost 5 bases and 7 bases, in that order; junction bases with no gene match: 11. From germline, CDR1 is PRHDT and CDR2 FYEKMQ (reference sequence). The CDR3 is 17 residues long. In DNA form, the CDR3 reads TGTGCCAGCAGCGCGCGACAGGGGGCGTTGTTGAATTCACCCCTCCACTTT. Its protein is CASSARQGALLNSPLHF.

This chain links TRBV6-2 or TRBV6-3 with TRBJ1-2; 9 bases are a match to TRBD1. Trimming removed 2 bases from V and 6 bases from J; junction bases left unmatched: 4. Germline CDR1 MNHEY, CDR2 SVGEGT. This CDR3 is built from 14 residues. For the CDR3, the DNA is TGTGCCAGCAGTTACACCCGGACAGGGGATGGCTACACCTTC. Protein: CASSYTRTGDGYTF.

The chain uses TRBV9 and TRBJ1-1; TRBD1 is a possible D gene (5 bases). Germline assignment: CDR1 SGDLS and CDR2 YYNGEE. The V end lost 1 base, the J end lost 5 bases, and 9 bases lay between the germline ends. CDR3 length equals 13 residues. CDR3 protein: CASSVIWTTEAFF. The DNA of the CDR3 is TGTGCCAGCAGCGTAATCTGGACAACTGAAGCTTTCTTT. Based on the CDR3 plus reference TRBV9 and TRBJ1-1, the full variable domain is DSGVTQTPKHLITATGQRVTLRCSPRSGDLSVYWYQQSLDQGLQFLIQYYNGEERAKGNILERFSAQQFPDLHSELNLSSLELGDSALYFCASSVIWTTEAFFGQGTRLTVV.

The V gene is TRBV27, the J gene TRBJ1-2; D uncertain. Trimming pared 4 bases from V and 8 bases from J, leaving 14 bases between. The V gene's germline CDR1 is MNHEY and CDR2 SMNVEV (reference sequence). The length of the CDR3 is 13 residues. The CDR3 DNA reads TGTGCCAGCAGTTCCCCCGAGGGTCAAGGCTACACCTTC. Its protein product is CASSSPEGQGYTF.

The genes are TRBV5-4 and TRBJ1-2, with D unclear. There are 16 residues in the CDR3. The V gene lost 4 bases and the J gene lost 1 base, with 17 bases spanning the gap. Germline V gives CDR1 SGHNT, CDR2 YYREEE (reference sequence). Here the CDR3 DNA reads TGTGCCAGCAGCAAAAAGACATTGAGGGTTAACTATGGCTACACCTTC. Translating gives CASSKKTLRVNYGYTF.

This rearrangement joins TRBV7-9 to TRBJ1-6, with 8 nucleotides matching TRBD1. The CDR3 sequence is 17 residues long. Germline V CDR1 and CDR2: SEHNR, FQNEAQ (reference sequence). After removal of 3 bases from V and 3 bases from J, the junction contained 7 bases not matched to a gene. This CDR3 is CASSFSPGQGYNSPLHF. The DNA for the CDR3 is TGTGCCAGCAGCTTTTCCCCAGGACAGGGCTATAATTCACCCCTCCACTTT. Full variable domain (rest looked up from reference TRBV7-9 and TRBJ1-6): DTGVSQNPRHKITKRGQNVTFRCDPISEHNRLYWYRQTLGQGPEFLTYFQNEAQLEKSRLLSDRFSAERPKGSFSTLEIQRTEQGDSAMYLCASSFSPGQGYNSPLHFGNGTRLTVT.